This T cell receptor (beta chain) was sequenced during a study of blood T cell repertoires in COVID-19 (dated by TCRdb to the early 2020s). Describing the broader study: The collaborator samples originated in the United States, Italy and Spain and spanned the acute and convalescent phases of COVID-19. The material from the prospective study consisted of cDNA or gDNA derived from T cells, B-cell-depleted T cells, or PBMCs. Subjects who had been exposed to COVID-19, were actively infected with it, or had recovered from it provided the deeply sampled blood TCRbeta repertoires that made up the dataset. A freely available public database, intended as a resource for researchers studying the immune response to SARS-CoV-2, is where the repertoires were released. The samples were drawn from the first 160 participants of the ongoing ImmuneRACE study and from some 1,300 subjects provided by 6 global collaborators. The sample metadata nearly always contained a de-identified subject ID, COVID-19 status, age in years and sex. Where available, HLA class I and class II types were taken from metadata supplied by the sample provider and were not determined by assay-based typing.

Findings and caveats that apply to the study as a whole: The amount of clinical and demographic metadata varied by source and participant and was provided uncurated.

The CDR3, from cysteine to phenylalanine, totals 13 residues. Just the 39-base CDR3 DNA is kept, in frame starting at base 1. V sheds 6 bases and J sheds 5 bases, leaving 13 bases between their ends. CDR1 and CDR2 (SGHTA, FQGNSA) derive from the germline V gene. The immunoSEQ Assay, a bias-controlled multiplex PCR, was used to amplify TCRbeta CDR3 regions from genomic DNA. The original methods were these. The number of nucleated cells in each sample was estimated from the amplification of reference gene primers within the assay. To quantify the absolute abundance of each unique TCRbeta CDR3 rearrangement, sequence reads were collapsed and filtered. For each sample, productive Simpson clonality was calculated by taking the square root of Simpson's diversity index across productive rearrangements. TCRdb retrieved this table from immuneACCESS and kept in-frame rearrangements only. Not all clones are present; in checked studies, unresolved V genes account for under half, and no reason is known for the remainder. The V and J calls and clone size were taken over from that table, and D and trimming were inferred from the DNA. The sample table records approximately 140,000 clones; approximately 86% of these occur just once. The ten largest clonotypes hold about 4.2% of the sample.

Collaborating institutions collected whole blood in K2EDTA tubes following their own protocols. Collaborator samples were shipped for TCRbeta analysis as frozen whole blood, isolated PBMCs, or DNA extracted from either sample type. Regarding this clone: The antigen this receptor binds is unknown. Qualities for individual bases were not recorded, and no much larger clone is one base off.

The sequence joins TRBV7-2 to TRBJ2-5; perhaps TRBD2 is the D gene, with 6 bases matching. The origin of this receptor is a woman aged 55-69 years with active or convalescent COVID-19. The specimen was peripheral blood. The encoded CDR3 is CASSPGTLETQYF. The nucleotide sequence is TGTGCCAGCAGTCCCGGGACTCTGGAGACCCAGTACTTC.